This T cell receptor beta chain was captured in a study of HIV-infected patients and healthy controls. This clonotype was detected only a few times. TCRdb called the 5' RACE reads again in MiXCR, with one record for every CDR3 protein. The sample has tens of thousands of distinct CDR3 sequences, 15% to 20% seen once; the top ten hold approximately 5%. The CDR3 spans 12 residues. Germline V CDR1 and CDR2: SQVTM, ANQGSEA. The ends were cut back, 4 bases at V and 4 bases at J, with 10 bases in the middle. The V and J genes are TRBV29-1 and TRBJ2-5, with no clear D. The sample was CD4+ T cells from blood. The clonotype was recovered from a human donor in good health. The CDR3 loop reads CSVGTTLETQYF. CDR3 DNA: TGCAGCGTTGGAACGACATTAGAGACCCAGTACTTC.